A selection of T cell receptor beta chains follows, all from one sample in a study of blood T cell repertoires in COVID-19. Profiled with immunoSEQ multiplex PCR; TCRdb holds only in-frame clones, not every one. The table includes some 360,000 clones, more than 70% detected once. Sequencing input: PBMCs or T cells enriched from blood (not recorded which). These receptors were collected from a woman aged 30 to 39 who had been exposed to COVID-19. The CDR3 runs from the conserved cysteine through the conserved F or W. The order of the fields is clone size, D gene, V gene, J gene, CDR3 DNA, CDR3 protein. A D gene is named only where the DNA matches it firmly. Clone sizes are given selectively: once, few, many, or a class where the clone is expanded.

-	TRBD2	TRBV27	TRBJ2-3	TGTGCCAGCAGTTCATTGACTAGCGGGGTGAGCACAGATACGCAGTATTTT	CASSSLTSGVSTDTQYF
-	-	TRBV30	TRBJ1-3	TGTGCCTGGAGTCTTCCGCAAGGGGGAAGGTCTGGAAACACCATATATTTT	CAWSLPQGGRSGNTIYF
-	-	TRBV19	TRBJ1-2	TGTGCCAGTAGTCCACAGGGACCAGCTAACTATGGCTACACCTTC	CASSPQGPANYGYTF
-	TRBD1	TRBV18	TRBJ1-3	TGTGCCAGCTCCCCCCCAGGGGGAGCTGGAAACACCATATATTTT	CASSPPGGAGNTIYF
-	-	TRBV19	TRBJ2-7	TGTGCCAGTAGTTTCGGGACACTGACCTACGAGCAGTACTTC	CASSFGTLTYEQYF
once	TRBD1	TRBV19	TRBJ1-2	TGTGCCACCTCGACAGGGAACGGTGGCTACACCTTC	CATSTGNGGYTF
few	TRBD1	TRBV7-3	TRBJ1-6	TGTGCCAGCAGCTTAGCGGGGACAGGGGGAAATTCACCCCTCCACTTT	CASSLAGTGGNSPLHF
-	-	TRBV6-5	TRBJ1-1	TGTGCCAGCAGTTATGGGGTCGGGGAGGGTGTGGTAACAGCTTTCTTT	CASSYGVGEGVVTAFF
-	TRBD2	TRBV28	TRBJ2-1	TGTGCCAGCAGTTATACTAGCGAGTCCTACAATGAGCAGTTCTTC	CASSYTSESYNEQFF
once	TRBD1	TRBV7-9	TRBJ2-5	TGTGCCAGCAGCTTAGATCCGGGACAGGGAGAGGAGACCCAGTACTTC	CASSLDPGQGEETQYF
-	TRBD1	TRBV30	TRBJ1-6	TGTGCCTGGACGGGACAGCTAAGAATAGGAAATTCACCCCTCCACTTT	CAWTGQLRIGNSPLHF
-	-	TRBV7-9	TRBJ1-1	TGTGCCAGCAGCTTTTCTCGAATTAACCGGGCGGAGGGCACTGAAGCTTTCTTT	CASSFSRINRAEGTEAFF
-	-	TRBV15	TRBJ1-6	TGTGCCACCAGCAGAGATTTGACAGAGAGCTCCTATAATTCACCCCTCCACTTT	CATSRDLTESSYNSPLHF
-	TRBD2	TRBV7-9	TRBJ2-2	TGTGCCAGTAGGAAAGCGGGAGCGATCACCGGCACCGGGGAGCTGTTTTTT	CASRKAGAITGTGELFF
few	-	TRBV28	TRBJ1-1	TGTGCCAGCAGAGAAGCAGGGTTGTTAACTGAAGCTTTCTTT	CASREAGLLTEAFF
-	TRBD2	TRBV3-1/TRBV3-2	TRBJ2-3	TGTGCCAGCAGCCAAGTATGGCTAGCGGGAGAGACAGATACGCAGTATTTT	CASSQVWLAGETDTQYF
-	-	TRBV19	TRBJ2-7	TGTGCCAGTAGTATGGGGGGAGTCGGCACCTACGAGCAGTACTTC	CASSMGGVGTYEQYF
-	TRBD2	TRBV5-4	TRBJ2-7	TGTGCCAGCAGCCAAATGACTAGCCCAACCTACGAGCAGTACTTC	CASSQMTSPTYEQYF
-	-	TRBV19	TRBJ2-1	TGTGCCAGTAGGATGGCCTCGACCTACAATGAGCAGTTCTTC	CASRMASTYNEQFF
-	TRBD2	TRBV7-9	TRBJ2-7	TGTGCCAGCAGCTTATTTCCCCCTCAGCGGGAGGGCTTAGACGAGCAGTACTTC	CASSLFPPQREGLDEQYF
-	-	TRBV3-1/TRBV3-2	TRBJ2-2	TGTGCCAGCAGCCAAGGTGCAGGAGAGGGCGGGGAGCTGTTTTTT	CASSQGAGEGGELFF
few	TRBD2	TRBV18	TRBJ2-7	TGTGCCAGCTCACCCCCCATTGGACTAGCGGAGGGGGGCGGTATGAAGCAGTACTTC	CASSPPIGLAEGGGMKQYF
few	-	TRBV5-4	TRBJ2-2	TGTGCCAGCAGCTTAGCGATCACGAACACCGGGGAGCTGTTTTTT	CASSLAITNTGELFF
-	TRBD1	TRBV7-2	TRBJ1-1	TGTGCCAGCAGCCCACGGACAGGGGCAAACACTGAAGCTTTCTTT	CASSPRTGANTEAFF
-	-	TRBV28	TRBJ2-7	TGTGCCAGCAGTTTGCCAGGGAGGTACGAGCAGTACTTC	CASSLPGRYEQYF
-	TRBD2	TRBV7-3	TRBJ2-1	TGTGCCAGCAGCTTGCAGGGACTAGCTCGGAATGAGCAGTTCTTC	CASSLQGLARNEQFF
-	TRBD1	TRBV29-1	TRBJ1-2	TGCAGCGTCGACAGGGGGAGTGACGGCTACACCTTC	CSVDRGSDGYTF
-	-	TRBV3-1/TRBV3-2	TRBJ2-7	TGTGCCAGCAGCCAAGATTGGGGGGACAGACATTACGAGCAGTACTTC	CASSQDWGDRHYEQYF
-	-	TRBV15	TRBJ2-1	TGTGCCACCAGCAGAGATCGGGGACTCCTCAATGAGCAGTTCTTC	CATSRDRGLLNEQFF
-	-	TRBV2	TRBJ1-4	TGTGCCAGCAGCAAAAGCGGCCGGGTAACCCCTGAAAAACTGTTTTTT	CASSKSGRVTPEKLFF
once	TRBD1	TRBV27	TRBJ2-7	TGTGCCAGCAGTTTTCAAGGAGGGACAGGGCTTTCCTACGAGCAGTACTTC	CASSFQGGTGLSYEQYF
-	-	TRBV7-3	TRBJ2-5	TGTGCCAGCAGCTTATCTGCCGGGGTAGAGACCCAGTACTTC	CASSLSAGVETQYF
-	TRBD2	TRBV10-2	TRBJ2-7	TGCGCTGTCCATAGCGGGATGGGCTACGAGCAGTACTTC	CAVHSGMGYEQYF
-	-	TRBV19	TRBJ2-7	TGTGCCAGTAGTCTGGGTCCAGGCTGGGAGCAGTACTTC	CASSLGPGWEQYF
-	TRBD1	TRBV2	TRBJ1-2	TGTGCCAGCAGCGGACAGGGGTATGGCTACACCTTC	CASSGQGYGYTF
once	TRBD2	TRBV10-3	TRBJ2-1	TGTGCCATCAGGCCACCGGGACTAGCGGGCAAGAACTTCAATGAGCAGTTCTTC	CAIRPPGLAGKNFNEQFF
-	TRBD1	TRBV19	TRBJ1-6	TGTGCCACCAATACAGGGGATTCACCCCTCCACTTT	CATNTGDSPLHF
-	-	TRBV9	TRBJ1-1	TGTGCCAGCAGCGGCAGGGGACTGAACACTGAAGCTTTCTTT	CASSGRGLNTEAFF
-	-	TRBV30	TRBJ1-1	TGTGCCTGGAGCCTAAGAACTGAAGCTTTCTTT	CAWSLRTEAFF
-	-	TRBV27	TRBJ1-1	TGTGCCAGCAGTTTAGGGTCGCGGGGAGAAGCTTTCTTT	CASSLGSRGEAFF
-	TRBD2	TRBV5-1	TRBJ2-2	TGCGCCAGCAGCTGGCAGGGCGGGAGAACGGCCGGGGAGCTGTTTTTT	CASSWQGGRTAGELFF
-	-	TRBV21-1	TRBJ1-5	TGTGCCAGCAGCCCTCTTGGACAGGGGAGCAATCAGCCCCAGCATTTT	CASSPLGQGSNQPQHF
-	-	TRBV21-1	TRBJ1-5	TGTGCCAGCAGCAAAGTGGACATAATGCAGCCCCAGCATTTT	CASSKVDIMQPQHF
-	TRBD2	TRBV19	TRBJ2-1	TGTGCCAGTAAAGGGACTAGCGGGCATGAGCAGTTCTTC	CASKGTSGHEQFF
-	TRBD2	TRBV3-1/TRBV3-2	TRBJ2-3	TGTGCCAGCAGCCAAGGACTAGCAGACACAGATACGCAGTATTTT	CASSQGLADTDTQYF
-	TRBD1	TRBV6-5	TRBJ2-7	TGTGCCAGCAGTATTGCGCGAGGGGGCTCGTACGAGCAGTACTTC	CASSIARGGSYEQYF
-	-	TRBV11-3	TRBJ1-4	TGTGCCAGCAGCTTGCGCGGGGGCACTAATGAAAAACTGTTTTTT	CASSLRGGTNEKLFF
few	-	TRBV7-7	TRBJ2-7	TGTGCTAGCAGCCAACAGGGGGGGCCCAACTACGAGCAGTACTTC	CASSQQGGPNYEQYF
-	TRBD1	TRBV2	TRBJ2-7	TGTGCCAGAGAGGCCGGGACAGGGAAACGCGAGCAGTACTTC	CAREAGTGKREQYF
-	-	TRBV29-1	TRBJ2-7	TGCAGCGTTGACGAGACAGACCAAGAGCAGTACTTC	CSVDETDQEQYF
-	TRBD1	TRBV3-1/TRBV3-2	TRBJ2-3	TGTGCCAGCAGCCTTCTATCAGGGGGAGACGATACGCAGTATTTT	CASSLLSGGDDTQYF
-	-	TRBV2	TRBJ1-6	TGTGCCAGCAGTGAGATGGCAGCGGCGGATTCACCCCTCCACTTT	CASSEMAAADSPLHF
-	TRBD1	TRBV7-9	TRBJ2-1	TGTGCCAGCAGCCCCGCTACAGGGGGCTATGAGCAGTTCTTC	CASSPATGGYEQFF
-	TRBD2	TRBV27	TRBJ2-7	TGTGCCAGCAGAGCCCTAGCGGGAGGCCTCGGCGAGCAGTACTTC	CASRALAGGLGEQYF
-	TRBD1	TRBV25-1	TRBJ1-1	TGTGCCAGCAGTGAGGATGGTGGAACAGGGGGGACTGAAGCTTTCTTT	CASSEDGGTGGTEAFF
-	TRBD1	TRBV7-9	TRBJ1-1	TGTGCCAGCAGCCCACCAACAGGGGTCACTGAAGCTTTCTTT	CASSPPTGVTEAFF
-	-	TRBV25-1	TRBJ2-5	TGTGCCAGCAGTGATCGGGGGTCGGGAGAGACCCAGTACTTC	CASSDRGSGETQYF
-	-	TRBV7-9	TRBJ1-1	TGTGCCAGCAGCTTAGGTATGTCCACAGGTGGGCGAGCTTTCTTT	CASSLGMSTGGRAFF